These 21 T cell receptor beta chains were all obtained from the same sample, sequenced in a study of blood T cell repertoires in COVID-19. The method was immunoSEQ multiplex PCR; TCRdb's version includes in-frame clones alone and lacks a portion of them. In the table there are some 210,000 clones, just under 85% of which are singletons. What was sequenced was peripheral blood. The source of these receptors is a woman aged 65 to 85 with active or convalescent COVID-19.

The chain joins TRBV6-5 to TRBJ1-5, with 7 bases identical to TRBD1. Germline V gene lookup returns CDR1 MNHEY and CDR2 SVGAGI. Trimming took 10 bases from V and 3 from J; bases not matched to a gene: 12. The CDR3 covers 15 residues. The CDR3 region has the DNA TGTGCCACAGCAAGAGGGGGCCCTATCAATCAGCCCCAGCATTTT. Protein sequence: CATARGGPINQPQHF.

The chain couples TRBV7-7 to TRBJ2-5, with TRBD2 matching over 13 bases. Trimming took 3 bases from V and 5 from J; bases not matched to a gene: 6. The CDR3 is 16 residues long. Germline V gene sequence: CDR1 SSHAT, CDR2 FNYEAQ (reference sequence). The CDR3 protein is CASSFTGTSGIETQYF. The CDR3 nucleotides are TGTGCCAGCAGCTTCACCGGGACTAGCGGGATTGAGACCCAGTACTTC.

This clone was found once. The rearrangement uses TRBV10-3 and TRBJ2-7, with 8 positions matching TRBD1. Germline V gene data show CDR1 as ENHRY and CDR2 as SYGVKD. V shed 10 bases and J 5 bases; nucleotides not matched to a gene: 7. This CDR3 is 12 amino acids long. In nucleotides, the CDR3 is TGTGCCACCGGACAGGGTGTCAACGAGCAGTACTTC. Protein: CATGQGVNEQYF.

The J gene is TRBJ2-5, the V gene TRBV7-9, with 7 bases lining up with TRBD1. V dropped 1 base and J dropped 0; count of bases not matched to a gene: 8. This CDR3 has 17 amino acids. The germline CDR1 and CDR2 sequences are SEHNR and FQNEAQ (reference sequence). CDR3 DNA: TGTGCCAGCAGCTTAGGGATTGTAGGGGGCAACCAAGAGACCCAGTACTTC. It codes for CASSLGIVGGNQETQYF.

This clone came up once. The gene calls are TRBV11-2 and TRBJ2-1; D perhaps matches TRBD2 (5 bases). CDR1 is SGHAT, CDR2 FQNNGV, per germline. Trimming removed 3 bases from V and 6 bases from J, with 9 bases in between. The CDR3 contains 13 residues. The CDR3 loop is CASSFRAGNEQFF. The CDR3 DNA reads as TGTGCCAGCAGCTTTAGGGCGGGCAATGAGCAGTTCTTC.

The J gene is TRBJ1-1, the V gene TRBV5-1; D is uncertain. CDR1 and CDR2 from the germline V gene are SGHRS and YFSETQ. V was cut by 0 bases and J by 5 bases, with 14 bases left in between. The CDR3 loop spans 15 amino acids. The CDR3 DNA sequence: TGCGCCAGCAGCTTGGCAGGTCCACCGGGGACTGAAGCTTTCTTT. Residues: CASSLAGPPGTEAFF. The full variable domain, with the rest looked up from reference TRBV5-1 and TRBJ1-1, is KAGVTQTPRYLIKTRGQQVTLSCSPISGHRSVSWYQQTPGQGLQFLFEYFSETQRNKGNFPGRFSGRQFSNSRSEMNVSTLELGDSALYLCASSLAGPPGTEAFFGQGTRLTVV.

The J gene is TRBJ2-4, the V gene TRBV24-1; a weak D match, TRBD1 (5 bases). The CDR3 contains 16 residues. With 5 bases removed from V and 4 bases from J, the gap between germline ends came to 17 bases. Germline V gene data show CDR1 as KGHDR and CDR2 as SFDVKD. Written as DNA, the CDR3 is TGTGCCACCAGTGCTCGTGTGGGGCAGGTAAAAAACATTCAGTACTTC. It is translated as CATSARVGQVKNIQYF.

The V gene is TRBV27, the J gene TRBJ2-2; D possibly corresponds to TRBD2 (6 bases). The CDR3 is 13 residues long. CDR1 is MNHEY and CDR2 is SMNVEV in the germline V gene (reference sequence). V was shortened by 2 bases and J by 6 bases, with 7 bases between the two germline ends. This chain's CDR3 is CASSLRLAGELFF. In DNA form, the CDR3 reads TGTGCCAGCAGTTTAAGACTAGCCGGGGAGCTGTTTTTT.

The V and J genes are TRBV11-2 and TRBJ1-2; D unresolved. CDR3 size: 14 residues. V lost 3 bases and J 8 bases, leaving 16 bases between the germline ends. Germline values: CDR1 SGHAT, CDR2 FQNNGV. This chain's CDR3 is CASSFDARGEGYTF. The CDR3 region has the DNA TGTGCCAGCAGCTTCGATGCCCGGGGAGAGGGCTACACCTTC.

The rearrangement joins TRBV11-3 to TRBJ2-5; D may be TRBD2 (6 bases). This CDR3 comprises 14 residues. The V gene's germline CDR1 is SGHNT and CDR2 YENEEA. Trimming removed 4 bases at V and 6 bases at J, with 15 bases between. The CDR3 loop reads CASSYGGVGQTQYF. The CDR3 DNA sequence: TGTGCCAGCAGCTACGGAGGGGTCGGGCAGACCCAGTACTTC.

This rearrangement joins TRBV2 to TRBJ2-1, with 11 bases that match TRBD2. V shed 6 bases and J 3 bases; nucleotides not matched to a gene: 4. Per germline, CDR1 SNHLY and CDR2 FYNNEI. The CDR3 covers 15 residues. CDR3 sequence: CASRAGLADYNEQFF. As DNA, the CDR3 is TGTGCCAGCAGAGCGGGACTAGCGGACTACAATGAGCAGTTCTTC.

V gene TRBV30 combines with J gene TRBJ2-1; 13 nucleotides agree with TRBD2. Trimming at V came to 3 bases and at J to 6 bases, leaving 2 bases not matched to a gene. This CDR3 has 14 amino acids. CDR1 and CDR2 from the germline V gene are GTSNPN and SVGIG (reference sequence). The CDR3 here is CAWRLAGGPNEQFF. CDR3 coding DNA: TGTGCCTGGAGACTAGCGGGAGGGCCCAATGAGCAGTTCTTC.

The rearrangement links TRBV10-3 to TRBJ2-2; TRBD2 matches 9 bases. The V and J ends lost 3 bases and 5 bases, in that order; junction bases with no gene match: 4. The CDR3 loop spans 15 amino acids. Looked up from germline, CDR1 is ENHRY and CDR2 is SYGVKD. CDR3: CAISDGLAGTGELFF. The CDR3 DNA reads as TGTGCCATCAGTGATGGTCTAGCGGGAACCGGGGAGCTGTTTTTT.

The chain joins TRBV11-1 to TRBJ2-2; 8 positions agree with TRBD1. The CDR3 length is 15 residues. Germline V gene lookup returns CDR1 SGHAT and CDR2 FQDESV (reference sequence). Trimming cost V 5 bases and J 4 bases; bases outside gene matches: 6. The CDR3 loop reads CASSQTGGGTGELFF. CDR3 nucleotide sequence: TGTGCCAGCAGCCAAACAGGGGGAGGCACCGGGGAGCTGTTTTTT.

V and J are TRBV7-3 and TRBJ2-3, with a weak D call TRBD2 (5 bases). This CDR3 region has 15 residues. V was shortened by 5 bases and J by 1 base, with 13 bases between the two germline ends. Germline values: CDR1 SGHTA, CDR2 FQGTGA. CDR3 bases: TGTGCCAGCAGCCTTGGGCGGGCCGGCACAGATACGCAGTATTTT. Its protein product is CASSLGRAGTDTQYF. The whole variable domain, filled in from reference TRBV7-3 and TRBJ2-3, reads GAGVSQTPSNKVTEKGKYVELRCDPISGHTALYWYRQSLGQGPEFLIYFQGTGAADDSGLPNDRFFAVRPEGSVSTLKIQRTERGDSAVYLCASSLGRAGTDTQYFGPGTRLTVL.

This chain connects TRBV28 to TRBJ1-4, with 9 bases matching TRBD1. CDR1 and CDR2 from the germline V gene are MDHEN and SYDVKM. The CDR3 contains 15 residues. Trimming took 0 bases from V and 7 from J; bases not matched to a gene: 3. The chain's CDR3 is CASSLWGTGSEKLFF. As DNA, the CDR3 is TGTGCCAGCAGTTTATGGGGGACAGGGAGTGAAAAACTGTTTTTT. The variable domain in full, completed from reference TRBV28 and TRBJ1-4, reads DVKVTQSSRYLVKRTGEKVFLECVQDMDHENMFWYRQDPGLGLRLIYFSYDVKMKEKGDIPEGYSVSREKKERFSLILESASTNQTSMYLCASSLWGTGSEKLFFGSGTQLSVL.

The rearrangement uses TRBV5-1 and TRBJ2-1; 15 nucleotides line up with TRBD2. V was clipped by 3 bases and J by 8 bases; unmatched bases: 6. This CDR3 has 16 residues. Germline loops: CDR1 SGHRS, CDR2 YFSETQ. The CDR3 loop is CASSWGLAGGGDEQFF. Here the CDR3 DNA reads TGCGCCAGCAGCTGGGGACTAGCGGGAGGAGGCGATGAGCAGTTCTTC.

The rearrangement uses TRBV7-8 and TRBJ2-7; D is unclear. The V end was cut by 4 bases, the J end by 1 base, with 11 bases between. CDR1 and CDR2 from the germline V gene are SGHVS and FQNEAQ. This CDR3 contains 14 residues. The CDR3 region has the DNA TGTGCCAGCAGCTACCGCATCACTTCCTACGAGCAGTACTTC. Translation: CASSYRITSYEQYF.

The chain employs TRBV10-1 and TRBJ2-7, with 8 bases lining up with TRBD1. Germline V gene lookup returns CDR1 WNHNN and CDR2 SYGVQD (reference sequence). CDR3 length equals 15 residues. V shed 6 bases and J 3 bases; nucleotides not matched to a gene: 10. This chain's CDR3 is CASSAGTGGGYEQYF. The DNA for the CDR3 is TGCGCCAGCAGCGCTGGGACAGGAGGGGGCTACGAGCAGTACTTC.

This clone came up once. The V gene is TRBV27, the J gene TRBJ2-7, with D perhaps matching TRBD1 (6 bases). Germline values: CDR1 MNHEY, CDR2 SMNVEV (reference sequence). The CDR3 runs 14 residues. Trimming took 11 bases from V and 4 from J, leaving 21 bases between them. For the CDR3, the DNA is TGTGCCTCCAGAGGGGGTAGAGCCCCTTACGAGCAGTACTTC. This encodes CASRGGRAPYEQYF.

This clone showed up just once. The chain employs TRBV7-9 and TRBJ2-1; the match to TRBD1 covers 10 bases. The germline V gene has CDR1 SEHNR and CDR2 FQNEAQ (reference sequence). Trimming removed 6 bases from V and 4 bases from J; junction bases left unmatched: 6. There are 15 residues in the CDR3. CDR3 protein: CASRGGQGGYNEQFF. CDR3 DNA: TGTGCCAGCAGGGGAGGACAGGGGGGATACAATGAGCAGTTCTTC. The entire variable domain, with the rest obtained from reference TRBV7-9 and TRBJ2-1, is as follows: DTGVSQNPRHKITKRGQNVTFRCDPISEHNRLYWYRQTLGQGPEFLTYFQNEAQLEKSRLLSDRFSAERPKGSFSTLEIQRTEQGDSAMYLCASRGGQGGYNEQFFGPGTRLTVL.